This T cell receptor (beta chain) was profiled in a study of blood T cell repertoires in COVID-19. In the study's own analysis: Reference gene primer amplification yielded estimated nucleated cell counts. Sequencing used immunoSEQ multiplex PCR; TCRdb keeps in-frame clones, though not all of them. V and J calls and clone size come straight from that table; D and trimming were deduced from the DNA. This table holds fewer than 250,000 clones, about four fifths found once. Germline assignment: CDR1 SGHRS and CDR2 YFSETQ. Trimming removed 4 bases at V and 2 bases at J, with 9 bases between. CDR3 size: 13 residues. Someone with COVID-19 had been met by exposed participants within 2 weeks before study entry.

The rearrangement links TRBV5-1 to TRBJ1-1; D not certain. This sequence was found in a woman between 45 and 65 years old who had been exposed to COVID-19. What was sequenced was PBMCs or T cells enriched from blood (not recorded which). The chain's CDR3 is CASSPRRNTEAFF. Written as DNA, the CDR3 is TGCGCCAGCAGCCCAAGGAGAAACACTGAAGCTTTCTTT. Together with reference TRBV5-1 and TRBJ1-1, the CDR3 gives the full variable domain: KAGVTQTPRYLIKTRGQQVTLSCSPISGHRSVSWYQQTPGQGLQFLFEYFSETQRNKGNFPGRFSGRQFSNSRSEMNVSTLELGDSALYLCASSPRRNTEAFFGQGTRLTVV.